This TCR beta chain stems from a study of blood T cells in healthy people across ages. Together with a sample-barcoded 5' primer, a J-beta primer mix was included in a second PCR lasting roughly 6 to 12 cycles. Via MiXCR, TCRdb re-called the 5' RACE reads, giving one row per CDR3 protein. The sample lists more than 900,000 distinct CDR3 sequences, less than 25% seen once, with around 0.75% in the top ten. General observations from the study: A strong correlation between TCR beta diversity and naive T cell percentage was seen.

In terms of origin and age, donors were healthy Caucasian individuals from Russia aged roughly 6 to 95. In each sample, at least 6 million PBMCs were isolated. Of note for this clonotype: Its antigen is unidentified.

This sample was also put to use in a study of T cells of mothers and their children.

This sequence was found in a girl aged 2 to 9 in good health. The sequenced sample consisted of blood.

CDR3 coding DNA: TGTGCCAGCAGTTTCGACAGGGGGTTTGATCAGCCCCAGCATTTT. Translation: CASSFDRGFDQPQHF. This chain uses TRBV28 with TRBJ1-5, with TRBD1 matching over 9 bases. Trimming cost V 3 bases and J 5 bases; bases outside gene matches: 5. CDR1 MDHEN and CDR2 SYDVKM come from the germline V gene. The CDR3 length is 15 residues.